This TCR beta chain was found in a study of cytomegalovirus exposure and HLA in healthy donors. About the research overall: An earlier analysis identified more than 90 million unique TCR beta sequences in about 179 million T cells. General study findings and limits: A later analysis found common viral pathogens apparently linked to several of the most significant clusters.

Comment on this clone: Its antigen is still unknown.

PCR amplification relied on 60 Vbeta primers (plus 13 Jbeta primers). Measured with immunoSEQ multiplex PCR; TCRdb has only the in-frame clones, and not every one. The sample has approximately 110,000 clones; 73% are singletons. The V gene lost 7 bases and the J gene lost 6 bases, with 15 bases spanning the gap. The length of the CDR3 is 12 residues. Germline loops: CDR1 SQVTM, CDR2 ANQGSEA. This TCR was sampled from a man aged 35-49 years in good health and CMV-seronegative. Sample: PBMCs. The gene calls are TRBV29-1 and TRBJ1-1; D is ambiguous. The CDR3 coding sequence is TGCAGCGCCCAGGAGGCAGGCTCTGAAGCTTTCTTT. It specifies CSAQEAGSEAFF.